Below are 31 T cell receptor beta chains sequenced from a single sample in a study of blood T cells in healthy people across ages. Combining a sample-barcoded 5' primer with a J-beta primer mix, a second PCR ran for roughly 7 to 12 cycles. TCRdb re-called the 5' RACE reads through MiXCR, storing one row per CDR3 protein. The table lists hundreds of thousands of distinct CDR3 sequences, under 45% of them singletons. The sequencing input was blood. The receptors come from a man in his 60s in good health.

The genes are TRBV18 and TRBJ2-7; 9 bases fit TRBD1. The DNA end lines up better with TRBJ2-5; the J call may be wrong. This CDR3 spans 15 amino acids. CDR1 KGHSH and CDR2 LQKENI come from the germline V gene. The CDR3 sequence is CASSPQKGQGETQYF. DNA for the CDR3: TGTGCCAGCTCACCGCAGAAGGGACAGGGAGAGACCCAGTACTTC.

The gene calls are TRBV4-1 and TRBJ1-4; D remains unclear. V was trimmed by 4 bases and J by 9 bases, leaving 12 bases between them. The CDR3 runs 13 residues. Germline V gene sequence: CDR1 MGHRA, CDR2 YSYEKL. The CDR3 protein is CASSPGMDKKLFF. The CDR3 nucleotides are TGCGCCAGCAGCCCGGGAATGGATAAAAAACTGTTTTTT.

The chain joins TRBV20-1 to TRBJ2-1; possible D gene TRBD2, 6 bases. Germline V gene sequence: CDR1 DFQATT, CDR2 SNEGSKA (reference sequence). This CDR3 spans 15 amino acids. The germline V and J ends were trimmed by 6 bases and 2 bases, with 17 bases remaining between them. The CDR3 DNA reads as TGCAGTGCCCATCCTCGGGGGAGCACCTACAATGAGCAGTTCTTC. Translation: CSAHPRGSTYNEQFF.

The rearrangement uses TRBV2 and TRBJ2-7, with no clear D. From germline, CDR1 is SNHLY and CDR2 FYNNEI. There are 17 residues in the CDR3. V dropped 3 bases and J dropped 2 bases, with 20 bases sitting between them. CDR3: CASSDSRRHSIPYEQYF. For the CDR3, the DNA is TGTGCCAGCAGTGATTCTAGGAGACATTCTATCCCCTACGAGCAGTACTTC.

The chain employs TRBV7-3 and TRBJ1-6, with D tentatively TRBD1 (5 bases). The CDR3 consists of 14 residues. The ends were cut back, 8 bases at V and 8 bases at J, with 16 bases in the middle. CDR1 is SGHTA and CDR2 is FQGTGA in the germline V gene. The CDR3 coding sequence is TGTGCCAGCGTCCGGGACTGGGGGGATTCACCCCTCCACTTT. This gives the protein CASVRDWGDSPLHF.

This chain uses TRBV4-1 with TRBJ1-4, with 11 positions matching TRBD1. The V gene end was trimmed by 0 bases and the J gene end by 7 bases; junction bases not matched to a gene: 4. CDR3 size: 16 residues. CDR1 is MGHRA and CDR2 is YSYEKL in the germline V gene. CDR3 amino acids: CASSQDRTGGREKLFF. The DNA of the CDR3 is TGCGCCAGCAGCCAAGATCGGACAGGGGGCCGTGAAAAACTGTTTTTT.

V gene TRBV9 combines with J gene TRBJ1-5; no firm D call. CDR1 and CDR2 (germline): SGDLS, YYNGEE. Trimming pared 8 bases from V and 9 bases from J, leaving 12 bases between. The CDR3 has 11 amino acids. CDR3 region: CASWTVRPQHF. In DNA, the CDR3 is TGTGCCAGTTGGACGGTACGGCCCCAGCATTTT.

The J gene is TRBJ2-6, the V gene TRBV3-1; TRBD1 matches at 8 bases. CDR1 is LGHDT and CDR2 is YNNKEL in the germline V gene (reference sequence). After removal of 2 bases from V and 0 bases from J, the junction contained 3 bases not matched to a gene. This CDR3 region has 17 residues. Written as DNA, the CDR3 is TGTGCCAGCAGCCAACGGACAGGGAACTCTGGGGCCAACGTCCTGACTTTC. Translated: CASSQRTGNSGANVLTF. Based on the CDR3 plus reference TRBV3-1 and TRBJ2-6, the full variable domain is DTAVSQTPKYLVTQMGNDKSIKCEQNLGHDTMYWYKQDSKKFLKIMFSYNNKELIINETVPNRFSPKSPDKAHLNLHINSLELGDSAVYFCASSQRTGNSGANVLTFGAGSRLTVL.

V usage is TRBV12-3 or TRBV12-4 and J usage is TRBJ1-2; D is uncertain. The CDR3 has 12 residues. The V gene lost 2 bases and the J gene lost 10 bases, with 11 bases spanning the gap. The CDR3 sequence: CASSLIFGYYTF. The CDR3 nucleotides read TGTGCCAGCAGTTTAATATTCGGGTACTACACCTTC.

The V gene is TRBV7-2, the J gene TRBJ1-2; D remains unclear. This CDR3 is built from 13 residues. Germline CDR1 SGHTA, CDR2 FQGNSA. V gave up 3 bases and J gave up 7 bases, with 12 bases separating them. CDR3 amino acids: CASSFDVLGGYTF. CDR3 in DNA: TGTGCCAGCAGCTTTGACGTCTTAGGTGGCTACACCTTC.

V usage is TRBV29-1 and J usage is TRBJ2-1; TRBD1 might be the D (6 bases). The CDR3 spans 14 residues. Trimming removed 4 bases at V and 4 bases at J, with 14 bases between. The germline V gene encodes CDR1 SQVTM and CDR2 ANQGSEA. This CDR3 reads CSVVVRGLYNEQFF. The CDR3 region has the DNA TGCAGCGTTGTCGTCAGGGGCCTGTACAATGAGCAGTTCTTC.

This chain links TRBV5-5 with TRBJ1-6; the D is unclear. Per germline, CDR1 SGHKS and CDR2 YYEKEE (reference sequence). CDR3 size: 14 residues. The V gene lost 0 bases and the J gene lost 7 bases, with 8 bases spanning the gap. The CDR3 reads CASSLGTSNSPLHF. CDR3 coding DNA: TGTGCCAGCAGCTTGGGGACCTCCAATTCACCCCTCCACTTT.

The V and J genes are TRBV24-1 and TRBJ1-4, with D uncertain. The CDR3 runs 16 residues. Trimming removed 4 bases at V and 0 bases at J, with 11 bases between. Looked up from germline, CDR1 is KGHDR and CDR2 is SFDVKD. The CDR3 DNA follows: TGTGCCACCAGTGAATCCGGGCCCGCAACTAATGAAAAACTGTTTTTT. Protein sequence: CATSESGPATNEKLFF.

This clonotype was picked up one time. One end of the junction is discordant with germline, which a read error may explain. The chain joins TRBV7-2 to TRBJ2-7; 10 bases agree with TRBD2. The J call may be mistaken, given a closer DNA end match to TRBJ2-5. The CDR3 spans 17 residues. Germline V gene lookup returns CDR1 SGHTA and CDR2 FQGNSA. The CDR3 DNA reads TGTGCCGGCAGCTTAGGGGGACTAGCGCGGAGCCAAGAGACCCAGTACTTC. The encoded protein is CAGSLGGLARSQETQYF.

This clonotype was observed a few times. The chain links TRBV4-1 to TRBJ2-1, with no clear D. Deletions cut 0 bases from V and 7 bases from J, with 10 bases between. This CDR3 has 14 residues. CDR1 MGHRA and CDR2 YSYEKL come from the germline V gene. For the CDR3, the DNA is TGCGCCAGCAGCCAAGACCCAGGTAGGAATGAGCAGTTCTTC. It translates to CASSQDPGRNEQFF.

The chain links TRBV5-1 to TRBJ2-3; 9 bases are a match to TRBD1. Germline CDR1 SGHRS, CDR2 YFSETQ. CDR3 length equals 13 residues. Trimming at V came to 7 bases and at J to 3 bases, leaving 3 bases not matched to a gene. CDR3 residues: CASGTGLTDTQYF. The CDR3 DNA follows: TGCGCCAGCGGGACAGGGTTAACAGATACGCAGTATTTT. Full variable domain (rest looked up from reference TRBV5-1 and TRBJ2-3): KAGVTQTPRYLIKTRGQQVTLSCSPISGHRSVSWYQQTPGQGLQFLFEYFSETQRNKGNFPGRFSGRQFSNSRSEMNVSTLELGDSALYLCASGTGLTDTQYFGPGTRLTVL.

This clonotype showed up just once. The chain combines TRBV7-2 with TRBJ2-1; D may be TRBD1 (5 bases). Germline V lookup: CDR1 SGHTA, CDR2 FQGNSA. The CDR3 has 14 residues. V was cut by 1 base and J by 13 bases, with 17 bases left in between. The CDR3 is CASSLVHRQETQFF. The DNA of the CDR3 is TGTGCCAGCAGCTTAGTTCACAGGCAAGAGACCCAGTTCTTC.

This clonotype was detected a few times. The missing conserved phenylalanine or tryptophan at the end of this CDR3 makes a read error likely. No DNA is shown, since the ends of the CDR3 on it are uncertain; the CDR3 is the one TCRdb lists. The chain recombines TRBV27 with TRBJ2-7; TRBD2 is the table's D call and was not checked against the DNA. The CDR3 sequence runs 9 residues, both termini included. Germline V gene data show CDR1 as MNHEY and CDR2 as SMNVEV (reference sequence). CDR3 region: CASSPPTSG.

This clonotype was seen a handful of times. The chain recombines TRBV4-3 with TRBJ2-1, with D possibly matching TRBD2 (7 bases). The CDR3 runs 16 residues. Germline V gene data show CDR1 as LGHNA and CDR2 as YSLEER. The ends were cut back, 0 bases at V and 9 bases at J, with 18 bases in the middle. CDR3 DNA: TGCGCCAGCAGCCAAGATTTGGCGGTGGGGGGGCCTGAGCAGTTCTTC. Its protein is CASSQDLAVGGPEQFF.

This clonotype was seen more than once but under ten times. The chain is built from TRBV10-3 and TRBJ1-1; 11 nucleotides match TRBD1. The V gene's germline CDR1 is ENHRY and CDR2 SYGVKD. The trim removed 5 bases at V and 5 bases at J, leaving 10 bases unmatched. The CDR3 contains 16 residues. CDR3 in amino acids: CAISPRDRGVGTEAFF. In DNA form, the CDR3 reads TGTGCCATCAGTCCCAGGGACAGGGGGGTAGGGACTGAAGCTTTCTTT.

This chain connects TRBV29-1 to TRBJ2-1; no definite D call. CDR1 is SQVTM, CDR2 ANQGSEA, per germline. This CDR3 is built from 12 residues. Trimming took off 7 bases at V and 6 bases at J, with 13 bases between the two ends. As DNA, the CDR3 is TGCAGCGCTGACTCGGGTCTCAATGAGCAGTTCTTC. Protein: CSADSGLNEQFF.

The chain employs TRBV11-3 and TRBJ2-7; the D gene is possibly TRBD2 (6 bases). This CDR3 is built from 15 residues. The ends were cut back, 4 bases at V and 7 bases at J, with 20 bases in the middle. CDR1 is SGHNT and CDR2 is YENEEA in the germline V gene. The chain's CDR3 is CASSYSGGSYNEQYF. CDR3 sequence (DNA): TGTGCCAGCAGCTATAGTGGGGGGTCCTACAATGAGCAGTACTTC. The full variable domain, completed using reference TRBV11-3 and TRBJ2-7, is EAGVVQSPRYKIIEKKQPVAFWCNPISGHNTLYWYLQNLGQGPELLIRYENEEAVDDSQLPKDRFSAERLKGVDSTLKIQPAELGDSAVYLCASSYSGGSYNEQYFGPGTRLTVT.

The chain uses TRBV20-1 and TRBJ2-7; 9 bases are shared with TRBD2. Trimming cost V 2 bases and J 6 bases; bases outside gene matches: 5. Per germline, CDR1 DFQATT and CDR2 SNEGSKA (reference sequence). This CDR3 comprises 13 residues. The DNA of the CDR3 is TGCAGTGCTAGAAGTAGCGGGGGTTTCGAGCAGTACTTC. Translating it yields CSARSSGGFEQYF.

This clonotype was recorded a few times. The rearrangement links TRBV7-3 to TRBJ2-4, with 7 nucleotides matching TRBD1. V lost 4 bases to trimming and J lost 4 bases; unmatched junction nucleotides: 10. This CDR3 is 16 amino acids long. Germline V lookup: CDR1 SGHTA, CDR2 FQGTGA. The CDR3 protein is CASSSDPTRGKNIQYF. CDR3 sequence (DNA): TGTGCCAGCAGCTCCGACCCAACCAGGGGGAAAAACATTCAGTACTTC.

This sequence joins TRBV7-2 and TRBJ2-4, with 10 bases lining up with TRBD2. Near its end, the DNA agrees better with TRBJ2-7, so the J call may be wrong. Germline CDR1 reads SGHTA; CDR2 reads FQGNSA. The length of the CDR3 is 17 residues. CDR3 in DNA: TGTGCCAGCAGCTTGGCGCGGGTTAGCGGGGGGAGAAACGAGCAGTACTTC. Translated, it gives CASSLARVSGGRNEQYF.

This clonotype was seen repeatedly, ten times or more. The CDR3, as DNA: TGTGCCAGCAGCGCGGCAGCCCGGGGATACTACGAGCAGTACTTC. Protein: CASSAAARGYYEQYF. This rearrangement joins TRBV12-3 or TRBV12-4 to TRBJ2-7, with TRBD2 as a possible D gene (5 bases). The V and J ends lost 6 bases and 3 bases respectively, with 18 bases between them. The CDR3 runs 15 residues.

Regarding this clonotype: Lacking the conserved final phenylalanine or tryptophan, this CDR3 likely reflects a read error. J is TRBJ2-7 and V is TRBV7-9; possible D gene TRBD2, 6 bases. The CDR3 totals 17 residues. V shed 5 bases and J shed 7 bases, with 27 bases lying between them. The germline V gene has CDR1 SEHNR and CDR2 FQNEAQ (reference sequence). This CDR3 is CASSRRTTGLTYNEQYL. The CDR3 DNA sequence: TGTGCCAGCAGCCGACGGACAACAGGACTAACCTACAATGAGCAGTACTTA.

This clonotype appeared a few times. The genes are TRBV20-1 and TRBJ2-1; D remains ambiguous. The CDR3 is made up of 14 amino acids. V was cut by 5 bases and J by 4 bases, with 15 bases left in between. Germline V gene data show CDR1 as DFQATT and CDR2 as SNEGSKA (reference sequence). CDR3 in amino acids: CSAVRPKAYNEQFF. DNA of the CDR3: TGCAGTGCTGTAAGACCCAAGGCGTACAATGAGCAGTTCTTC.

The chain combines TRBV5-1 with TRBJ2-7; D is possibly TRBD2 (6 bases). V was trimmed by 4 bases and J by 3 bases, leaving 23 bases between them. Germline values: CDR1 SGHRS, CDR2 YFSETQ. The CDR3 has 17 amino acids. The CDR3 bases are TGCGCCAGCAGCCTAAGGTCTGGCGGGGCGGCAGGCTACGAGCAGTACTTC. Encoded protein: CASSLRSGGAAGYEQYF.

This chain joins TRBV7-9 and TRBJ2-5, with D perhaps TRBD1 (6 bases). Trimming stripped 3 bases from V and 5 bases from J, with 13 bases between. Germline CDR1 and CDR2: SEHNR and FQNEAQ (reference sequence). The CDR3 runs 14 residues. DNA for the CDR3: TGTGCCAGCAGCTTGGCGACAGGTTCCGAGACCCAGTACTTC. Protein: CASSLATGSETQYF.

The sample holds a few counts of this clonotype. This chain links TRBV4-3 with TRBJ1-2, with a possible D match to TRBD1 (5 bases). The CDR3 length is 15 residues. The V gene lost 4 bases and the J gene lost 2 bases, with 14 bases spanning the gap. The germline V gene has CDR1 LGHNA and CDR2 YSLEER. Here the CDR3 DNA reads TGCGCCAGCAGCCCAAGCGAGGGGATCAACTATGGCTACACCTTC. Translating it yields CASSPSEGINYGYTF.